Given below is one T cell receptor (beta chain) in context. This specimen belongs to a study of blood T cell repertoires in COVID-19. Background on the study: The study drew acute and convalescent COVID-19 samples from the United States, Italy and Spain.

Individuals drawn from 20 to 30 US areas were roughly 18 to 100 years old. Clones were sequenced by immunoSEQ multiplex PCR, and TCRdb holds only the in-frame ones, with some missing. Of 350,000 to 550,000 clones detected, roughly nine tenths appear once; the ten largest clones hold just under 2%. Germline loops: CDR1 SGDLS, CDR2 YYNGEE. The V end lost 0 bases, the J end lost 10 bases, and 11 bases lay between the germline ends. This CDR3 is built from 13 residues. The TCR comes from a woman aged 18-30 years with acute COVID-19. Sequencing was done on a sample of PBMCs or T cells enriched from blood (not recorded which). The chain couples TRBV9 to TRBJ2-1, with D unclear. The CDR3 protein is CASSVATGREQFF. CDR3 in DNA: TGTGCCAGCAGCGTAGCTACGGGTAGAGAGCAGTTCTTC.